This note documents a single T cell receptor beta chain sequence. Other nucleotide sequences from this sample produce the same CDR3. Authors' analysis steps: Quantification of nucleated cells was approximated via reference gene primer amplification. The repertoire was sequenced with immunoSEQ multiplex PCR; TCRdb's copy has only in-frame clones and lacks some. V and J calls and clone size are copied from that table; D and trimming were computed from the DNA. The data show a few hundred thousand clones, with more than 65% seen just once and about 1.4% held by the top ten. The entry originates in a study of blood T cell repertoires in COVID-19. As for the study in general: Acute and convalescent COVID-19 specimens originated in the United States, Italy and Spain.

CDR1 and CDR2 (germline): SGHRS, YFSETQ. CDR3 length equals 16 residues. V was clipped by 0 bases and J by 1 base; unmatched bases: 5. Sample: peripheral blood. The V call is TRBV5-1, the J call TRBJ2-5; 8 positions agree with TRBD1. The receptor comes from a woman aged 40 to 50 who had recovered from COVID-19. For the CDR3, the DNA is TGCGCCAGCAGCTTGGGGCAGGGGGCCGTCCAAGAGACCCAGTACTTC. Amino acids: CASSLGQGAVQETQYF.